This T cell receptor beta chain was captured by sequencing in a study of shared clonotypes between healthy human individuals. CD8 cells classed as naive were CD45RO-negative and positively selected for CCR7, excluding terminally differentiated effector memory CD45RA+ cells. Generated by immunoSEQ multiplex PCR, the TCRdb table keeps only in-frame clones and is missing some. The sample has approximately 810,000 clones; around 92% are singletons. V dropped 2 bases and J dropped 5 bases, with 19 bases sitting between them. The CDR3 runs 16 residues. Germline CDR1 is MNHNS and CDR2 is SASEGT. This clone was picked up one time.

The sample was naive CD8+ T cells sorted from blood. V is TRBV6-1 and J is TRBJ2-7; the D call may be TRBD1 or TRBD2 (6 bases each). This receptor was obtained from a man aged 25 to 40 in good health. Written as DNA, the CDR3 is TGTGCCAGCAGTGAATGGGGGCGGGGATCGAGCCACGAGCAGTACTTC. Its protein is CASSEWGRGSSHEQYF.